The rows below give T cell receptor beta chains drawn from one sample of a study of breast tumors, draining lymph nodes, adjacent tissues. Using its own MiXCR run on the multiplex PCR reads, TCRdb lists one record per CDR3 protein. Of approximately 12,000 distinct CDR3 sequences in the sample, around half were seen once. The material sequenced was tumor-adjacent breast tissue. These receptors were collected from a female donor with breast cancer. Some clones in this sample may be carry-over from other donors' samples. CDR3s include the opening cysteine and the closing phenylalanine or tryptophan. D genes are given only for firm matches. Rows may omit the clone size; those that give it use once, few, many or a size class.

J gene: TRBJ2-7; V gene: TRBV2; D gene: TRBD2; clone size: few; CDR3 protein: CASRGTSGGYEQYF; CDR3 DNA: TGTGCCAGCAGGGGGACTAGCGGGGGCTACGAGCAGTACTTC
J gene: TRBJ2-5; V gene: TRBV19; D gene: TRBD2; clone size: many; CDR3 protein: CASSLLASGWETQYF; CDR3 DNA: TGTGCCAGTAGTCTTCTGGCTAGCGGTTGGGAGACCCAGTACTTC
J gene: TRBJ1-4; V gene: TRBV28; D gene: .; clone size: many; CDR3 protein: CASSFYQGGEKLFF; CDR3 DNA: TGTGCCAGCAGTTTTTATCAGGGTGGTGAAAAACTGTTTTTT
J gene: TRBJ2-3; V gene: TRBV12-3/TRBV12-4; D gene: .; clone size: few; CDR3 protein: CASSSNRVLGTDTQYF; CDR3 DNA: TGTGCCAGCAGTTCAAATCGGGTCTTGGGCACAGATACGCAGTATTTT
J gene: TRBJ2-7; V gene: TRBV5-8; D gene: TRBD2; clone size: many; CDR3 protein: CASTNLAGGNEQYF; CDR3 DNA: TGTGCCAGCACCAATCTAGCGGGAGGTAACGAGCAGTACTTC
J gene: TRBJ1-5; V gene: TRBV20-1; D gene: .; clone size: .; CDR3 protein: CSVDGGNNQPQHF; CDR3 DNA: TGCAGCGTAGACGGGGGCAACAATCAGCCCCAGCATTTT
J gene: TRBJ2-5; V gene: TRBV27; D gene: .; clone size: .; CDR3 protein: CASSHEWGAGETQYF; CDR3 DNA: TGTGCCAGCAGCCACGAGTGGGGGGCAGGGGAGACCCAGTACTTC
J gene: TRBJ2-3; V gene: TRBV5-5; D gene: TRBD2; clone size: many; CDR3 protein: CASSSQSGRGTDTQYF; CDR3 DNA: TGTGCCAGCAGTTCGCAAAGCGGGAGAGGCACAGATACGCAGTATTTT
J gene: TRBJ1-6; V gene: TRBV18; D gene: .; clone size: .; CDR3 protein: CASSPRRLEEAPLHF; CDR3 DNA: TGTGCCAGCTCACCGCGAAGGCTCGAAGAGGCACCCCTCCACTTT
J gene: TRBJ1-4; V gene: TRBV27; D gene: TRBD1; clone size: many; CDR3 protein: CASRRTGGVNEKLFF; CDR3 DNA: TGTGCCAGCAGACGTACAGGGGGCGTAAATGAAAAACTGTTTTTT
J gene: TRBJ2-7; V gene: TRBV20-1; D gene: TRBD2; clone size: medium-sized; CDR3 protein: CSAPLAGSSYEQYF; CDR3 DNA: TGCAGTGCTCCCTTAGCGGGATCCTCCTACGAGCAGTACTTC
J gene: TRBJ1-2; V gene: TRBV30; D gene: .; clone size: .; CDR3 protein: CAWSSGSYGYTF; CDR3 DNA: TGTGCCTGGAGTTCGGGATCCTATGGCTACACCTTC
J gene: TRBJ2-1; V gene: TRBV6-6; D gene: .; clone size: .; CDR3 protein: CASSHRDYYNEQFF; CDR3 DNA: TGTGCCAGCAGCCACAGGGACTACTACAATGAGCAGTTCTTC
J gene: TRBJ1-2; V gene: TRBV29-1; D gene: .; clone size: many; CDR3 protein: CSVDRGRDGYTF; CDR3 DNA: TGCAGCGTTGATCGGGGTCGGGATGGCTACACCTTC
J gene: TRBJ2-7; V gene: TRBV7-3; D gene: .; clone size: .; CDR3 protein: CAISSRDTIDDQYF; CDR3 DNA: TGTGCCATCAGTTCCCGGGACACCATTGACGATCAGTACTTC
J gene: TRBJ2-5; V gene: TRBV19; D gene: .; clone size: .; CDR3 protein: CASSDTPQETQYF; CDR3 DNA: TGTGCCAGTTCAGATACGCCCCAAGAGACCCAGTACTTC
J gene: TRBJ1-4; V gene: TRBV6-6; D gene: .; clone size: many; CDR3 protein: CASSYSTSSQDEKLFF; CDR3 DNA: TGTGCCAGCAGTTACTCGACTTCCAGCCAAGACGAAAAACTGTTTTTT
J gene: TRBJ2-1; V gene: TRBV11-1; D gene: .; clone size: .; CDR3 protein: CASSLRGNNEQFF; CDR3 DNA: TGTGCCAGCAGCTTAAGGGGGAACAATGAGCAGTTCTTC